This T cell receptor beta chain was obtained from a study of shared clonotypes between healthy human individuals. CDR1 and CDR2 from the germline V gene are MNHNS and SASEGT. V dropped 1 base and J dropped 0 bases, with 7 bases sitting between them. The CDR3 spans 15 residues. Using immunoSEQ multiplex PCR, the repertoire was profiled, and TCRdb retains in-frame clones only, with some absent. The sample records about 2.2 million clones, 93% being singletons. Naive CD8 populations comprised CD45RO-negative cells positively selected for CCR7, excluding terminally differentiated effector memory CD45RA+ cells.

The chain is built from TRBV6-1 and TRBJ1-3, with D possibly being TRBD1 (5 bases). Input material: naive CD8+ T cells from PBMCs. The TCR comes from a young man in good health. Some clones in this sample may be carry-over from other donors' samples. CDR3 in DNA: TGTGCCAGCAGTGAAGGACAGTACTCTGGAAACACCATATATTTT. The encoded protein is CASSEGQYSGNTIYF.